Included here is one T cell receptor (beta chain) sequence, with context. This entry comes from a study of blood T cell repertoires in COVID-19. Study at large: Acute and convalescent COVID-19 samples came from the United States, Italy and Spain.

Sequencing was performed with immunoSEQ multiplex PCR; in TCRdb, only in-frame clones are kept and a portion is missing. Counted here are roughly 62,000 clones, about 83% occurring once; the ten biggest clones make up approximately 24%. Sample: peripheral blood. The TCR originated in a human donor in a cohort sampled during active COVID-19.

CDR3 amino acids: CASSRLGVYNEQFF. CDR3 sequence (DNA): TGTGCCAGCAGTCGACTAGGGGTCTACAATGAGCAGTTCTTC. This chain links TRBV6-2 or TRBV6-3 with TRBJ2-1, with TRBD2 as a possible D gene (6 bases). Germline CDR1 and CDR2: MNHEY and SVGEGT. The CDR3 sequence is 14 residues long. Trimming cost V 5 bases and J 3 bases, with 11 bases left between them.